This T cell receptor beta chain was sequenced for a study of blood T cell repertoires in COVID-19. Study information: T cells, B-cell-depleted T cells, or PBMCs provided the cDNA or gDNA that served as material.

Clinical histories supplied by participants themselves formed the basis of cohort assignment. Germline CDR1 is LGHNT and CDR2 is FRNRAP. V lost 2 bases to trimming and J lost 5 bases, with 34 bases between them. The CDR3 spans 22 residues. Produced via immunoSEQ multiplex PCR; TCRdb's table is partial and in-frame only. The table includes around 300,000 clones, around 92% detected once. Sequencing used PBMCs or T cells enriched from blood (not recorded which). The TCR was taken from a woman aged 60-70 years who had recovered from COVID-19. The chain recombines TRBV12-5 with TRBJ1-5; unclear D gene. CDR3 residues: CASGLPHRSFRLGLNIDQPQHF. The CDR3, as DNA: TGTGCTAGTGGTTTGCCCCATCGGTCGTTTAGGCTAGGCCTCAATATAGATCAGCCCCAGCATTTT.